The next 18 T cell receptor beta chains were all read from a single sample in a study of preoperative IRX-2 immunotherapy in early breast cancer. TCRdb's table, derived via immunoSEQ multiplex PCR, lists solely in-frame clones and lacks some. In the table there are under 2,500 clones, 67% of which are singletons. Noted treatment: preoperative locoregional IRX-2 cytokine immunotherapy. Here the sequenced sample was tumor tissue, taken before IRX-2 immunotherapy. Every receptor here comes from a human donor with breast cancer.

V and J are TRBV30 and TRBJ1-2; tentatively, D is TRBD1 (5 bases). This CDR3 contains 12 residues. The germline V gene encodes CDR1 GTSNPN and CDR2 SVGIG (reference sequence). V shed 6 bases and J shed 1 base, with 9 bases lying between them. As DNA, the CDR3 is TGTGCCTGCTTGGGGCTTAACTATGGCTACACCTTC. It yields the protein CACLGLNYGYTF.

The chain employs TRBV7-5 and TRBJ2-7; TRBD1, the D gene given by the table, was not confirmed from the DNA. TRBV7-5 is given as a pseudogene. The CDR3 loop spans 15 amino acids. The CDR3 DNA reads TGTGCCAGCAGCACCAACGACAGGGGGCTCTACGAGCAGTACTTC. The encoded protein is CASSTNDRGLYEQYF.

This clone turned up a few times. This chain links TRBV19 with TRBJ1-1; the D gene is possibly TRBD1 (6 bases). This CDR3 is 17 amino acids long. Germline CDR1 is LNHDA and CDR2 is SQIVND (reference sequence). Trimming left V 6 bases short and J 0 bases short, with 20 bases between. The CDR3 DNA follows: TGTGCCAGTAGCCAAACAATGGGGGGGGCGGTGAACACTGAAGCTTTCTTT. It translates to CASSQTMGGAVNTEAFF.

As DNA, the CDR3 is TGTGCAAGTCGCTTAGCAGGTGACTGTGGCAGGCGCTCTGGAAACACCATATATTTT. Its translation is CASRLAGDCGRRSGNTIYF. This chain uses TRBV12-2 with TRBJ1-3. TRBV12-2 is designated a pseudogene. The CDR3 covers 19 residues.

The V gene is TRBV25-1, the J gene TRBJ2-2, with 10 bases fitting TRBD1. Germline loops: CDR1 MGHDK, CDR2 SYGVNS. CDR3 size: 15 residues. V was clipped by 4 bases and J by 4 bases; unmatched bases: 3. The CDR3 DNA follows: TGTGCCAGCAGTGGGGACAGGGGCGCCACCGGGGAGCTGTTTTTT. Amino acid sequence: CASSGDRGATGELFF.

In this sample, this clone turned up once. This chain links TRBV6-8 with TRBJ1-5; no definite D call. The CDR3 totals 14 residues. V lost 5 bases and J 5 bases, leaving 13 bases between the germline ends. Per germline, CDR1 MNHGY and CDR2 SAAAGT. As DNA, the CDR3 is TGTGCCAGCAGTGCTCGGGTGGAGTATCAGCCCCAGCATTTT. Translating gives CASSARVEYQPQHF.

The CDR3 coding sequence is TGTGCCAGCAGCGGTCGGGAGGGGGCCAGTTACAATGAGCAGTTCTTC. Encoded protein: CASSGREGASYNEQFF. V gene TRBV11-3 combines with J gene TRBJ2-1; D is possibly TRBD2 (8 bases). This CDR3 has 16 amino acids. Deletions cut 5 bases from V and 4 bases from J, with 18 bases between. Germline CDR1 reads SGHNT; CDR2 reads YENEEA.

The rearrangement uses TRBV6-8 and TRBJ1-1; tentative D call: TRBD1 (6 bases). The V gene lost 0 bases and the J gene lost 5 bases, with 13 bases spanning the gap. Germline values: CDR1 MNHGY, CDR2 SAAAGT. CDR3 length equals 15 residues. Here the CDR3 reads CASSYSGGARTEAFF. The CDR3 nucleotides are TGTGCCAGCAGTTACTCTGGGGGGGCGCGAACTGAAGCTTTCTTT.

This rearrangement joins TRBV25-1 to TRBJ2-1, with TRBD1 identical over 9 bases. Germline CDR1 MGHDK, CDR2 SYGVNS. The trim removed 4 bases at V and 8 bases at J, leaving 9 bases unmatched. The CDR3 spans 15 residues. The CDR3 nucleotides are TGTGCCAGCAGTGTCCGGGACAGGGACCTCCATGAGCAGTTCTTC. Residues: CASSVRDRDLHEQFF.

This clone was seen more than once but under ten times. The chain uses TRBV28 and TRBJ2-1, with 13 bases matching TRBD2. Per germline, CDR1 MDHEN and CDR2 SYDVKM. The J segment lost 1 base and the V segment lost 5 bases, leaving 14 bases of the junction unmatched. This CDR3 has 20 amino acids. In DNA, the CDR3 is TGTGCCAGCAGTCCGACGACTAGCGGGGGGCCTCTCACATCCTACAATGAGCAGTTCTTC. Translating it yields CASSPTTSGGPLTSYNEQFF.

This chain joins TRBV28 and TRBJ1-2, with 10 bases that match TRBD1. V dropped 7 bases and J dropped 7; count of bases not matched to a gene: 9. Germline assignment: CDR1 MDHEN and CDR2 SYDVKM. The CDR3 is 14 amino acids. The CDR3 coding sequence is TGTGCCAGCACCTCGGACAGGGGGAATAGTGGCTACACCTTC. This sequence encodes CASTSDRGNSGYTF.

V usage is TRBV5-1 and J usage is TRBJ1-2; D perhaps matches TRBD1 (5 bases). V lost 0 bases, J lost 6 bases, and 12 bases lay in between. Germline CDR1 reads SGHRS; CDR2 reads YFSETQ. This CDR3 has 14 residues. For the CDR3, the DNA is TGCGCCAGCAGCTTGGAGGGGTTTTCAAATGGCTACACCTTC. Its translation: CASSLEGFSNGYTF.

The chain carries TRBV19 and TRBJ1-1; no definite D call. Germline CDR1 reads LNHDA; CDR2 reads SQIVND (reference sequence). Trimming took off 5 bases at V and 1 base at J, with 11 bases between the two ends. The CDR3 length is 14 residues. For the CDR3, the DNA is TGTGCCAGTAGTCGAGACGAGTCGAACACTGAAGCTTTCTTT. Amino acids: CASSRDESNTEAFF.

The chain carries TRBV6-8 and TRBJ1-5; TRBD1 might be the D (5 bases). Per germline, CDR1 MNHGY and CDR2 SAAAGT. The CDR3 runs 14 residues. V was cut by 5 bases and J by 3 bases, with 11 bases left in between. The CDR3 protein is CASSDGGNNQPQHF. CDR3 nucleotide sequence: TGTGCCAGCAGTGATGGGGGAAACAATCAGCCCCAGCATTTT.

The V and J genes are TRBV29-1 and TRBJ2-7; 14 nucleotides line up with TRBD2. The CDR3 is 17 residues long. From germline, CDR1 is SQVTM and CDR2 ANQGSEA. The ends lost 7 bases at V and 3 bases at J; junction bases unmatched: 14. The CDR3 DNA reads TGCAGCGCCGCAGGGAGACTAGCGGGGGGGCGTCACTACGAGCAGTACGTC. Its translation is CSAAGRLAGGRHYEQYV.

The V gene is TRBV6-8, the J gene TRBJ2-1; TRBD1 aligns across 8 bases. Germline V gives CDR1 MNHGY, CDR2 SAAAGT. V lost 5 bases, J lost 0 bases, and 3 bases stayed unmatched. The CDR3 has 15 amino acids. Here the CDR3 reads CASSGQGSSYNEQFF. DNA for the CDR3: TGTGCCAGCAGTGGACAGGGCAGCTCCTACAATGAGCAGTTCTTC.

The chain employs TRBV19 and TRBJ1-5; tentatively, D is TRBD1 (6 bases). V was cut by 5 bases and J by 2 bases, with 10 bases left in between. The V gene's germline CDR1 is LNHDA and CDR2 SQIVND (reference sequence). This CDR3 contains 14 residues. CDR3 nucleotides: TGTGCCAGTAGTTGGGGGCGAGGCAATCAGCCCCAGCATTTT. Its protein is CASSWGRGNQPQHF. Looking up the rest from reference TRBV19 and TRBJ1-5 gives the full variable domain: DGGITQSPKYLFRKEGQNVTLSCEQNLNHDAMYWYRQDPGQGLRLIYYSQIVNDFQKGDIAEGYSVSREKKESFPLTVTSAQKNPTAFYLCASSWGRGNQPQHFGDGTRLSIL.

This clone was found a few times. The V call is TRBV6-8, the J call TRBJ2-1; no reliable D call. V gave up 0 bases and J gave up 10 bases, with 10 bases separating them. CDR3 length equals 13 residues. Germline values: CDR1 MNHGY, CDR2 SAAAGT. In nucleotides, the CDR3 is TGTGCCAGCAGTTACTCAGGACCTCGAGAGCAGTTCTTC. Its translation is CASSYSGPREQFF.